This TCR beta chain was profiled in a study of T cell responses to AZD1222 COVID-19 vaccine. Study results and limitations: The donor group comprised mostly white British people and more females; the analysis possibly underestimated clonal diversity. Every sample of the repertoires postdated the peak T cell response.

Clones were sequenced by immunoSEQ multiplex PCR, and TCRdb holds only the in-frame ones, with some missing. Of 95,000 to 150,000 clones in the sample, about 86% were seen once. Of note for this clone: Antigen unknown.

Germline values: CDR1 SGHDT, CDR2 YYEEEE. Trimming cost V 1 base and J 1 base, with 6 bases left between them. This CDR3 has 15 amino acids. Pooling of second doses given at about 4 or about 12 weeks was done. The sample was peripheral blood, taken 28 days after the second AZD1222 dose. The chain joins TRBV5-6 to TRBJ2-6; D not certain. This receptor was taken from an adult who received the AZD1222 COVID-19 vaccine. In DNA form, the CDR3 reads TGTGCCAGCAGCTTGTTCGGGTCTGGGGCCAACGTCCTGACTTTC. Amino acids: CASSLFGSGANVLTF.